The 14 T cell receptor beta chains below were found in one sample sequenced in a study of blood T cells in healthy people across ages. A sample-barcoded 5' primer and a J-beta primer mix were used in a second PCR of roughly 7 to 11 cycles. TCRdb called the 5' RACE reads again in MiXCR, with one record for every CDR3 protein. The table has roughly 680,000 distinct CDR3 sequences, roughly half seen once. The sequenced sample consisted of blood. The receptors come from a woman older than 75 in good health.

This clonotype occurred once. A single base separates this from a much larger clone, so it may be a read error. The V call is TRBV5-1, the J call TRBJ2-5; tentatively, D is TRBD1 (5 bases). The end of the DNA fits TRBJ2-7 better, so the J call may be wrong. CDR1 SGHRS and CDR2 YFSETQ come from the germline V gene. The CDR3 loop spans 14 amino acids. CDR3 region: CASSLQGESCEQYF. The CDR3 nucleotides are TGCGCCAGCAGCCTCCAAGGGGAATCCTGCGAGCAGTACTTC.

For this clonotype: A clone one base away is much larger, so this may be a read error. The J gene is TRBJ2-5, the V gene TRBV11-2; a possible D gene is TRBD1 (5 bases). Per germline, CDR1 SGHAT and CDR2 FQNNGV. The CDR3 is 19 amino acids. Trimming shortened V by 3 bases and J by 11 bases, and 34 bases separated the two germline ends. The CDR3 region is CASSFKWSSPARLGDEQYF. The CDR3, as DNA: TGTGCCAGCAGCTTTAAGTGGAGTTCGCCAGCAAGGCTAGGGGATGAGCAGTACTTC.

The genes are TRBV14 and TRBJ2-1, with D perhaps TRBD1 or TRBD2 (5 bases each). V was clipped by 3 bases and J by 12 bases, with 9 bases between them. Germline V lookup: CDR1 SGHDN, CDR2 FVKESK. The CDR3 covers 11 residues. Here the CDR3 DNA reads TGTGCCAGCAGCCAGGGACGGATGCAGTTCTTC. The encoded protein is CASSQGRMQFF.

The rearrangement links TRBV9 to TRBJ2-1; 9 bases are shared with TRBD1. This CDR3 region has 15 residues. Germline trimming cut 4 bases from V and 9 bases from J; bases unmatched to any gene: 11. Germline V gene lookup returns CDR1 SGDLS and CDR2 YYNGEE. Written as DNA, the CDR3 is TGTGCCAGCAGCCAAACGGGACAGGGTTCGGGTGAGCAGTTCTTC. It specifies CASSQTGQGSGEQFF.

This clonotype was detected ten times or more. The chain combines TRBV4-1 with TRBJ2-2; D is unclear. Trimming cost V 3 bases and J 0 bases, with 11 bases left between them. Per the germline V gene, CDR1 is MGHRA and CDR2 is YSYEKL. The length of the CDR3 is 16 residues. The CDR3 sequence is CASSQLFVANTGELFF. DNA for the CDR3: TGCGCCAGCAGCCAGCTTTTTGTGGCGAACACCGGGGAGCTGTTTTTT.

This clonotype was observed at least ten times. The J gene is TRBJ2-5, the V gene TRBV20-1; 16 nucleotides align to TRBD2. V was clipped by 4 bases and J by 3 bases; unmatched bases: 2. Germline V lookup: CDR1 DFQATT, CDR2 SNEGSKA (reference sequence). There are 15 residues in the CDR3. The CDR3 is CSATGTSGREETQYF. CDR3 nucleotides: TGCAGTGCTACGGGGACTAGCGGGAGGGAAGAGACCCAGTACTTC.

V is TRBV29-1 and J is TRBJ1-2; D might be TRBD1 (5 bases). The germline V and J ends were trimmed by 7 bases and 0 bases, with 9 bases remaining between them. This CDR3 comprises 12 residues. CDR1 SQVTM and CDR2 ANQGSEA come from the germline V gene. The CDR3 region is CSATTANYGYTF. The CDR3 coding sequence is TGCAGCGCGACGACAGCTAACTATGGCTACACCTTC.

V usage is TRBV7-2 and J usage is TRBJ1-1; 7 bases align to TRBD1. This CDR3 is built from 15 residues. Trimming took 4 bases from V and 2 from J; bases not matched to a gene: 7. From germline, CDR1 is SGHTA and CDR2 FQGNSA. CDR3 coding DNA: TGTGCCAGCAGCTCCCGACAGGGCTCCAACACTGAAGCTTTCTTT. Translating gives CASSSRQGSNTEAFF.

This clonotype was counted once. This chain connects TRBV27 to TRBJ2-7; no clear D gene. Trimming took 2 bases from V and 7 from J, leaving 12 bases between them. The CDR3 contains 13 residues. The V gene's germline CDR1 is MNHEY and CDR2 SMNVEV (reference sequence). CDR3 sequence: CASSLRGPKEQYF. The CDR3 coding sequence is TGTGCCAGCAGTTTACGTGGGCCAAAAGAGCAGTACTTC.

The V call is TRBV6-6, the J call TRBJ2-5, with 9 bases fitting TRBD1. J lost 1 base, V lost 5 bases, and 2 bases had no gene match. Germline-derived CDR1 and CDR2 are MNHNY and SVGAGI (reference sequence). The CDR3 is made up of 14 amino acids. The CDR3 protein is CASSRDRVQETQYF. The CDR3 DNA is TGTGCCAGCAGTCGGGACAGGGTCCAAGAGACCCAGTACTTC.

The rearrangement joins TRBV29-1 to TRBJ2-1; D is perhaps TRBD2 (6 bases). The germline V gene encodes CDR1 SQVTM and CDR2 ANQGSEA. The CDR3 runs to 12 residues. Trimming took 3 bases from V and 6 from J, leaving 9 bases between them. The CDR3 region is CSVDGGSNEQFF. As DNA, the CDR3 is TGCAGCGTTGATGGAGGGAGCAATGAGCAGTTCTTC.

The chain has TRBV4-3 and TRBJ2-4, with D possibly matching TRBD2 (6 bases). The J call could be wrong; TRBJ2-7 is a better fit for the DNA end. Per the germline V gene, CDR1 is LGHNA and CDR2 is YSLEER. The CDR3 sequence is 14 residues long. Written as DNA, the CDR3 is TGCGCCAGCAGCCAAGCCCCGCGGGGCTACGAGCAGTACTTC. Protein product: CASSQAPRGYEQYF.

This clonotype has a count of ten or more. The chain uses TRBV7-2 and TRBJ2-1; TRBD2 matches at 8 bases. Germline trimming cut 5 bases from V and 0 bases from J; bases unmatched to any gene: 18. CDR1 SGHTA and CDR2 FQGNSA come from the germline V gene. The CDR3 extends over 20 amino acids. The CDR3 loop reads CASSARTSPGRYGSYNEQFF. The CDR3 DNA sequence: TGTGCCAGCAGCGCAAGGACTAGCCCGGGTCGGTATGGCTCCTACAATGAGCAGTTCTTC.

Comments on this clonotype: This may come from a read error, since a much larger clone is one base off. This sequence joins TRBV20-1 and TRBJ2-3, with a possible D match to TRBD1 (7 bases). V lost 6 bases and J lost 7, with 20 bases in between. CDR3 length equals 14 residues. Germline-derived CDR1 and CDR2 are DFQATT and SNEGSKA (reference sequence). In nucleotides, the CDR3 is TGCAGTGCCAGGGGGGTAGCGAGGTTTTATACGCAGTATTTT. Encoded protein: CSARGVARFYTQYF.